In its sample, the clone carrying this T cell receptor (beta chain) was seen once. Antigen unknown. The sample originates from a study of a mutant IDH1 vaccine in newly diagnosed glioma. Method: immunoSEQ multiplex PCR; TCRdb's copy keeps in-frame clones and lacks some. This sample carries roughly 34,000 clones, 56% of them seen once, and the ten largest clones take approximately 9.9%. This sample's time point: week 5, during vaccination. It was 300 ug of mutant IDH1 20-mer peptide that made up each vaccine dose, given with topical imiquimod. The material sequenced was PBMCs, taken from a glioma patient whose treatment included an IDH1 peptide vaccine. The TCR was taken from a woman younger than 35 with glioma.

The CDR3 sequence is CAWWGGYSGNTIYF. The CDR3 DNA reads TGTGCCTGGTGGGGCGGGTACTCTGGAAACACCATATATTTT. The chain uses TRBV30 and TRBJ1-3; the D gene is possibly TRBD1 (5 bases). The CDR3 has 14 residues. Trimming took 5 bases from V and 0 from J, leaving 11 bases between them. CDR1 GTSNPN and CDR2 SVGIG come from the germline V gene (reference sequence). Full variable domain (outside the CDR3, taken from reference TRBV30 and TRBJ1-3): SQTIHQWPATLVQPVGSPLSLECTVEGTSNPNLYWYRQAAGRGLQLLFYSVGIGQISSEVPQNLSASRPQDRQFILSSKKLLLSDSGFYLCAWWGGYSGNTIYFGEGSWLTVV.